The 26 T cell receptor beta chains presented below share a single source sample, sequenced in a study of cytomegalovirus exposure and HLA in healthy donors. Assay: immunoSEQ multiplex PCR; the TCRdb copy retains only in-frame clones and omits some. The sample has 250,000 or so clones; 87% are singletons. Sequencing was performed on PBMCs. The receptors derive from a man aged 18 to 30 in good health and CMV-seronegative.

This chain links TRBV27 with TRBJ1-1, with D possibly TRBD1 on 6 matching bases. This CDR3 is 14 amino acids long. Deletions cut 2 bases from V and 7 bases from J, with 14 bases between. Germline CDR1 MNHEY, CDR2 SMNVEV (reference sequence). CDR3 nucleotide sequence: TGTGCCAGCAGTTTAAACAGGGTCAAGAATGAAGCTTTCTTT. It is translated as CASSLNRVKNEAFF.

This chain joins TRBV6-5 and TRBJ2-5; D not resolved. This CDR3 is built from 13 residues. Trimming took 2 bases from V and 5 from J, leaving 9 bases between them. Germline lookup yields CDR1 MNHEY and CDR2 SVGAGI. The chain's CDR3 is CASSYLLEETQYF. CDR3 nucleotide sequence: TGTGCCAGCAGTTACCTTTTGGAGGAGACCCAGTACTTC.

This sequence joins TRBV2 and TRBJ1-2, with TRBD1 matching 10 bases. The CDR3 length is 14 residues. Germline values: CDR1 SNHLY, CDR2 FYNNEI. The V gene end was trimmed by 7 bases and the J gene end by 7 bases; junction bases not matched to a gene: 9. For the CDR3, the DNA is TGTGCCAGCATCTATCGTGACAGGGGGCTTGGCTACACCTTC. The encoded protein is CASIYRDRGLGYTF.

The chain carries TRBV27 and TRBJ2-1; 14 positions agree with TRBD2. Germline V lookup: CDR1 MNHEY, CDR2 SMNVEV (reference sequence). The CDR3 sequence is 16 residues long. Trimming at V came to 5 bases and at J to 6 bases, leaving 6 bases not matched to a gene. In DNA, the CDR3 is TGTGCCAGCAGTAAGACCGGGACTAGCGGGAGCAATGAGCAGTTCTTC. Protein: CASSKTGTSGSNEQFF.

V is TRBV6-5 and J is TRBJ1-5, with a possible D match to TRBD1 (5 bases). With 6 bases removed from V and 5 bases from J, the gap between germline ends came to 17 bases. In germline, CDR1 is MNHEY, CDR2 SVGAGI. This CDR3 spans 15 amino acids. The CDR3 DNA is TGTGCCAGCAGATTATCTTTTGTAGGGGATCAGCCCCAGCATTTT. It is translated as CASRLSFVGDQPQHF.

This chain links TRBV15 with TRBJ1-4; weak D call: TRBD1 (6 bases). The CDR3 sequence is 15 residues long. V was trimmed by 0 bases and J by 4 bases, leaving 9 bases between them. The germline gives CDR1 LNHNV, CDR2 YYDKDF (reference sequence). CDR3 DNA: TGTGCCACCAGCAGAGATGGACAGAATAATGAAAAACTGTTTTTT. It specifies CATSRDGQNNEKLFF. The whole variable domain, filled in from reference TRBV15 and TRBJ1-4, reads DAMVIQNPRYQVTQFGKPVTLSCSQTLNHNVMYWYQQKSSQAPKLLFHYYDKDFNNEADTPDNFQSRRPNTSFCFLDIRSPGLGDTAMYLCATSRDGQNNEKLFFGSGTQLSVL.

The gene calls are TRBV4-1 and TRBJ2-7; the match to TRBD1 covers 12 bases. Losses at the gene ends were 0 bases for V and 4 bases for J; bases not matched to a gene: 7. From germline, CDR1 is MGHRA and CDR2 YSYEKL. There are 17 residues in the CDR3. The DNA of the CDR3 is TGCGCCAGCAGCCAAGAGGGGACAGGGGGCATCGGGTACGAGCAGTACTTC. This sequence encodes CASSQEGTGGIGYEQYF.

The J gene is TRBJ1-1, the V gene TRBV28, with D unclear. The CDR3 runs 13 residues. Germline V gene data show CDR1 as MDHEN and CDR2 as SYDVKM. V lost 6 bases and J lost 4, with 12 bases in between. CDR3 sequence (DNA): TGTGCCAGCAGGCCCGACATAATCACTGAAGCTTTCTTT. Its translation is CASRPDIITEAFF. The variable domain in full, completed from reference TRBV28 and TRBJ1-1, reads DVKVTQSSRYLVKRTGEKVFLECVQDMDHENMFWYRQDPGLGLRLIYFSYDVKMKEKGDIPEGYSVSREKKERFSLILESASTNQTSMYLCASRPDIITEAFFGQGTRLTVV.

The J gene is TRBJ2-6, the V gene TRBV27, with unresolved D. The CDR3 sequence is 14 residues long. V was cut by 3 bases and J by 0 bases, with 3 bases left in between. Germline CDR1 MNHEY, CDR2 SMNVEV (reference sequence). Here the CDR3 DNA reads TGTGCCAGCAGTTTCCTCTCTGGGGCCAACGTCCTGACTTTC. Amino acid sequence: CASSFLSGANVLTF. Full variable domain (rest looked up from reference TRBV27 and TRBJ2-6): EAQVTQNPRYLITVTGKKLTVTCSQNMNHEYMSWYRQDPGLGLRQIYYSMNVEVTDKGDVPEGYKVSRKEKRNFPLILESPSPNQTSLYFCASSFLSGANVLTFGAGSRLTVL.

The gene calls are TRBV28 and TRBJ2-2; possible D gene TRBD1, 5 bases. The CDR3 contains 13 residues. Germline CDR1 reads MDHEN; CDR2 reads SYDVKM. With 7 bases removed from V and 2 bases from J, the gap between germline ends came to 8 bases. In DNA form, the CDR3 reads TGTGCCAGCAAGGGGTCAAACACCGGGGAGCTGTTTTTT. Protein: CASKGSNTGELFF. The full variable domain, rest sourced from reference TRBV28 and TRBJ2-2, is DVKVTQSSRYLVKRTGEKVFLECVQDMDHENMFWYRQDPGLGLRLIYFSYDVKMKEKGDIPEGYSVSREKKERFSLILESASTNQTSMYLCASKGSNTGELFFGEGSRLTVL.

The CDR3 here is CASTGGVRARYEQYF. For the CDR3, the DNA is TGTGCCAGCACTGGGGGGGTACGGGCCCGATACGAGCAGTACTTC. The chain recombines TRBV7-9 with TRBJ2-7; 7 bases are a match to TRBD2. Germline-derived CDR1 and CDR2 are SEHNR and FQNEAQ (reference sequence). V gave up 7 bases and J gave up 4 bases; unmatched junction bases: 13. The CDR3 consists of 15 residues.

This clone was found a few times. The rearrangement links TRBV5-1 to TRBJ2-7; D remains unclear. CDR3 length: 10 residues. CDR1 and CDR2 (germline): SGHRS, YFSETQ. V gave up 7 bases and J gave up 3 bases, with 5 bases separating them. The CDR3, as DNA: TGCGCCAGCGTACACTACGAGCAGTACTTC. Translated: CASVHYEQYF.

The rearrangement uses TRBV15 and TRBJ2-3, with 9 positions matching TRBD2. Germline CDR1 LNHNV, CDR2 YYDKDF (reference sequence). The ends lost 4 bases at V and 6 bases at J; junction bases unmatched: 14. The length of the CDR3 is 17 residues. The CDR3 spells CATSTSGERGAWDTQYF. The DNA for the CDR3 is TGTGCCACCAGCACCTCCGGGGAGCGGGGGGCCTGGGATACGCAGTATTTT.

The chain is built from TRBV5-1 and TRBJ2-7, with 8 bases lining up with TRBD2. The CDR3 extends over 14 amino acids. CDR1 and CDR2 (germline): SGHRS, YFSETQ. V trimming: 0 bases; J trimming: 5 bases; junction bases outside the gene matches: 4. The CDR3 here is CASSLEVTSDEQYF. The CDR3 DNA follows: TGCGCCAGCAGCTTGGAGGTGACTAGCGACGAGCAGTACTTC.

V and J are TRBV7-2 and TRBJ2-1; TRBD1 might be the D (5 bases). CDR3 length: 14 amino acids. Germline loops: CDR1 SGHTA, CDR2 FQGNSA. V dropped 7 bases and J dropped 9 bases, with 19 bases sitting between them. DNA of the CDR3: TGTGCCAGCAACCCTCCCTATTTGGGGCCTGAGCAGTTCTTC. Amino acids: CASNPPYLGPEQFF.

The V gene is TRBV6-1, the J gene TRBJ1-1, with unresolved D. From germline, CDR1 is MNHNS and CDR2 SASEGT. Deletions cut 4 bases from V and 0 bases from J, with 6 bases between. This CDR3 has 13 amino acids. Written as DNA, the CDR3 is TGTGCCAGCAGTGCGACACTGAACACTGAAGCTTTCTTT. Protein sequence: CASSATLNTEAFF.

Here the CDR3 DNA reads TGTGCCAGCAGCGTAGCTGGGCAGACTAATTCACCCCTCCACTTT. As protein: CASSVAGQTNSPLHF. This chain uses TRBV9 with TRBJ1-6; D gene unclear. The CDR3 contains 15 residues. The germline gives CDR1 SGDLS, CDR2 YYNGEE. Trimming removed 0 bases at V and 6 bases at J, with 10 bases between.

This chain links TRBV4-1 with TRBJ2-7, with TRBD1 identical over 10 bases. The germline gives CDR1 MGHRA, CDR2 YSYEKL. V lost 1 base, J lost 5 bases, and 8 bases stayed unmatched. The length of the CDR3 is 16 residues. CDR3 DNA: TGCGCCAGCAGCCAAGGTCCGGGACAGGGGTCAGACGAGCAGTACTTC. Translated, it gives CASSQGPGQGSDEQYF.

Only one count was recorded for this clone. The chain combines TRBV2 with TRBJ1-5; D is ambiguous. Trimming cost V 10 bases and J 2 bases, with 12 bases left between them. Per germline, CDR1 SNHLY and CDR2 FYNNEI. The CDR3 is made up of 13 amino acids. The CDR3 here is CAIKKRGNQPQHF. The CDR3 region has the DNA TGTGCCATAAAAAAGAGGGGCAATCAGCCCCAGCATTTT.

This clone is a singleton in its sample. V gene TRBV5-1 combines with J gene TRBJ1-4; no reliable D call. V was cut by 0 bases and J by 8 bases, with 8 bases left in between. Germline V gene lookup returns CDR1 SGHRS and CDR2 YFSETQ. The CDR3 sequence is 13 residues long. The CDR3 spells CASSLGGREKLFF. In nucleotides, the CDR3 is TGCGCCAGCAGCTTGGGCGGTCGAGAAAAACTGTTTTTT.

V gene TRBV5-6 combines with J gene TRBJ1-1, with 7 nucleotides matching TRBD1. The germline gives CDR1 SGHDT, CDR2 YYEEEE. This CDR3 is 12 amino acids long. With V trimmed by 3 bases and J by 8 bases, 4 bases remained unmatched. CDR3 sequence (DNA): TGTGCCAGCAGCTACGGGACAGCGGAAGCTTTCTTT. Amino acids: CASSYGTAEAFF.

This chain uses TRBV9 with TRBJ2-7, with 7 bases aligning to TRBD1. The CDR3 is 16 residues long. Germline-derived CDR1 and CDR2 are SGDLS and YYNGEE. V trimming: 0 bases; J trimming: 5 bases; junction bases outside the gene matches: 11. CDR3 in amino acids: CASSVASGRGRDEQYF. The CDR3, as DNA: TGTGCCAGCAGCGTAGCGTCAGGAAGGGGGCGCGACGAGCAGTACTTC.

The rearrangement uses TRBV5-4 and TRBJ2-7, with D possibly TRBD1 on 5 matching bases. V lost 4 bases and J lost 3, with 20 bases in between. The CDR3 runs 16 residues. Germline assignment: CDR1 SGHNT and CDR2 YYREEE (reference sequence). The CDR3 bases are TGTGCCAGCAGCGATCCTTCAACAGGTGGAGTCTACGAGCAGTACTTC. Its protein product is CASSDPSTGGVYEQYF.

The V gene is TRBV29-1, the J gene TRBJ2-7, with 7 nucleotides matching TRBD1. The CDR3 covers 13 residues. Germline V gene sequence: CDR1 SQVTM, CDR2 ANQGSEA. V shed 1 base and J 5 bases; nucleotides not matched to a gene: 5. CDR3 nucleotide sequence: TGCAGCGTTGAAGGGGACAGTATCCACGAGCAGTACTTC. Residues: CSVEGDSIHEQYF.

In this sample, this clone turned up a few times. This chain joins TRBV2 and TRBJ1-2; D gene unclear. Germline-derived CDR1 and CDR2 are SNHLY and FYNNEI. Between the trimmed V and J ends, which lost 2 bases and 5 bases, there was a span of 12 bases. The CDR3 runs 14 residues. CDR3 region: CASSESLRIYGYTF. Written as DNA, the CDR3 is TGTGCCAGCAGTGAAAGTTTGCGGATATATGGCTACACCTTC.

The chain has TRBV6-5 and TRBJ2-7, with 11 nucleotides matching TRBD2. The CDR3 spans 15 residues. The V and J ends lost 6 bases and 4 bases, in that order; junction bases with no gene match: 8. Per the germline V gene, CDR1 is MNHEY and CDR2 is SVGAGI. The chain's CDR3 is CASSPTSGGVYEQYF. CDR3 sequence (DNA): TGTGCCAGCAGCCCCACTAGCGGGGGAGTATACGAGCAGTACTTC.